The present TCR beta chain was sequenced within a study of breast tumors, draining lymph nodes, adjacent tissues. TCRdb redid the calling of the multiplex PCR reads with MiXCR, one entry per CDR3 protein. Seen here are 150,000 to 200,000 distinct CDR3 sequences, approximately 33% observed once, and the top ten hold approximately 4.3%. The lymph nodes were axillary draining lymph nodes from breast cancer patients. Germline assignment: CDR1 LNHDA and CDR2 SQIVND (reference sequence). The CDR3 contains 16 residues. V gave up 1 base and J gave up 5 bases; unmatched junction bases: 9. This clonotype was seen at least ten times. Its target is not known. Study-wide results and limits: The data were judged consistent with most tumor T cells coming from lymph node and expanding in tumor. That most tumor T cells come from lymph nodes remained unproven. Compared with lymph nodes, tumors were less diverse; compared with nontumor tissue, more. Compared with basal-like, luminal-like tumors shared significantly more repertoire with nontumor tissue.

This chain uses TRBV19 with TRBJ1-2; 8 bases align to TRBD1. This TCR came from a female donor with breast cancer. Some clones in this sample may be carry-over from other donors' samples. Specimen: axillary lymph node tissue. CDR3 sequence: CASSIAGDRGGYGYTF. CDR3 nucleotide sequence: TGTGCCAGTAGTATAGCGGGAGACAGGGGAGGTTATGGCTACACCTTC.